Presented here are 12 T cell receptor beta chains from one specimen sequenced in a study of beta chain features in type 1 diabetes. Every bit of the isolated RNA underwent reverse transcription, so sequencing read expressed TCRB transcripts. Data came from immunoSEQ multiplex PCR; TCRdb stores just in-frame clones and leaves some out. The repertoire holds 600,000 to 700,000 clones, with around 11% as singletons. Whole-study findings and limits: Among patients with Type 1 diabetes, TCRB CDR3s were moderately but significantly shorter in every one of the four CD4+ subsets.

These receptors' targets are unknown. Sample: naive CD4+ T cells from blood. These receptors all come from a man aged 25 to 45 with type 1 diabetes.

The chain combines TRBV30 with TRBJ2-1; no reliable D call. CDR3 length: 13 residues. Trimming pared 0 bases from V and 9 bases from J, leaving 12 bases between. Looked up from germline, CDR1 is GTSNPN and CDR2 is SVGIG (reference sequence). The CDR3 sequence: CAWSVAGWSEQFF. DNA of the CDR3: TGTGCCTGGAGTGTAGCAGGTTGGAGTGAGCAGTTCTTC.

This clone was counted a few times. The rearrangement uses TRBV25-1 and TRBJ1-6; 8 positions match TRBD1. The CDR3 contains 14 residues. Losses at the gene ends were 2 bases for V and 8 bases for J; bases not matched to a gene: 2. CDR1 and CDR2 from the germline V gene are MGHDK and SYGVNS. The chain's CDR3 is CASSEQGAYSPLHF. The CDR3 bases are TGTGCCAGCAGTGAACAGGGGGCCTATTCACCCCTCCACTTT.

This clone was seen only a few times. This chain links TRBV7-9 with TRBJ1-2, with a possible D match to TRBD1 (6 bases). Germline loops: CDR1 SEHNR, CDR2 FQNEAQ (reference sequence). CDR3 size: 16 residues. Trimming took 5 bases from V and 2 from J, leaving 18 bases between them. CDR3 in amino acids: CASSPGSGDKNYGYTF. CDR3 coding DNA: TGTGCCAGCAGCCCAGGGTCTGGGGACAAGAACTATGGCTACACCTTC.

There are a few counts of this clone. The V and J genes are TRBV15 and TRBJ2-7; no reliable D call. The germline V and J ends were trimmed by 5 bases and 3 bases, with 11 bases remaining between them. CDR3 length: 13 residues. CDR1 and CDR2 from the germline V gene are LNHNV and YYDKDF (reference sequence). DNA for the CDR3: TGTGCCACCAGCTCGCCAGAGAGCTACGAGCAGTACTTC. Its translation is CATSSPESYEQYF.

This clone showed up just a few times. Different DNA sequences within this sample yield the same CDR3. The CDR3 DNA is TGTGCCAGCTCACCCGGACGGAGTAATCAGCCCCAGCATTTT. It translates to CASSPGRSNQPQHF. The chain is built from TRBV18 and TRBJ1-5, with D uncertain. Germline CDR1 is KGHSH and CDR2 is LQKENI. CDR3 size: 14 residues. V was pared by 3 bases and J by 4 bases, with 10 bases between.

This chain uses TRBV6-1 with TRBJ2-1; no clear D gene. Germline V gene sequence: CDR1 MNHNS, CDR2 SASEGT. With 3 bases removed from V and 7 bases from J, the gap between germline ends came to 7 bases. CDR3 length: 12 amino acids. The CDR3 DNA sequence: TGTGCCAGCAGTGAGGCTTGGAATGAGCAGTTCTTC. This encodes CASSEAWNEQFF.

The chain employs TRBV7-9 and TRBJ1-5; TRBD1 is a possible D gene (5 bases). The CDR3 runs to 14 residues. CDR1 and CDR2 (germline): SEHNR, FQNEAQ (reference sequence). Trimming removed 4 bases from V and 2 bases from J, with 9 bases in between. Written as DNA, the CDR3 is TGTGCCAGCAGCTCGGCACAGGGCAATCAGCCCCAGCATTTT. Amino acid sequence: CASSSAQGNQPQHF.

A few counts support this clone. This chain joins TRBV4-3 and TRBJ2-2; no clear D gene. V was trimmed by 0 bases and J by 7 bases, leaving 6 bases between them. CDR3 length: 13 residues. Germline-derived CDR1 and CDR2 are LGHNA and YSLEER. As DNA, the CDR3 is TGCGCCAGCAGCCAAGATCGGTACGGGGAGCTGTTTTTT. Translation gives CASSQDRYGELFF.

This clone was seen a handful of times. The V call is TRBV10-2, the J call TRBJ1-2; possible D gene TRBD1, 5 bases. The CDR3 sequence is 14 residues long. Germline assignment: CDR1 WSHSY and CDR2 SAAADI. Trimming removed 1 base at V and 5 bases at J, with 11 bases between. CDR3 DNA sequence: TGCGCCAGCAGTGAGTTGGGACCGTTATATGGCTACACCTTC. Protein sequence: CASSELGPLYGYTF.

Only a few counts were recorded for this clone. The chain is built from TRBV6-6 and TRBJ1-6; 9 bases line up with TRBD1. The CDR3 totals 15 residues. Germline CDR1 MNHNY, CDR2 SVGAGI (reference sequence). V lost 0 bases, J lost 7 bases, and 1 base stayed unmatched. DNA of the CDR3: TGTGCCAGCAGTTACTCAGGACAGGGGAATTCACCCCTCCACTTT. Translated, it gives CASSYSGQGNSPLHF.

In its sample, this clone was seen a few times. The rearrangement uses TRBV6-4 and TRBJ2-2; no clear D gene. The CDR3 runs 15 residues. CDR1 MRHNA and CDR2 SNTAGT come from the germline V gene. V lost 2 bases, J lost 4 bases, and 11 bases lay in between. This chain's CDR3 is CASSDPRWSTGELFF. The CDR3 DNA follows: TGTGCCAGCAGTGACCCTCGGTGGAGCACCGGGGAGCTGTTTTTT.

This clone appeared a few times. J is TRBJ2-1 and V is TRBV11-3, with a possible D match to TRBD2 (5 bases). CDR1 is SGHNT and CDR2 is YENEEA in the germline V gene. Trimming shortened V by 5 bases and J by 7 bases, and 15 bases separated the two germline ends. CDR3 length: 14 residues. The CDR3 loop reads CASSLIQEVNEQFF. CDR3 coding DNA: TGTGCCAGCAGCCTCATTCAGGAGGTTAATGAGCAGTTCTTC.